This T cell receptor beta chain was observed in a study of response to subunit inactivated influenza vaccine. The V segment lost 1 base and the J segment 0 bases; nucleotides outside the gene matches: 2. Looked up from germline, CDR1 is MGHDK and CDR2 is SYGVNS. This CDR3 contains 16 residues. TCRdb re-derived calls from the RT-PCR reads in MiXCR, one entry per CDR3 protein. The sample carries some 550,000 distinct CDR3 sequences, roughly 25% recorded once. This clonotype was detected a few times. These records were also assigned to another study, of T cells expressing NK-cell markers. In that study: The authors made TCR beta cDNA libraries by 5'RACE template switching. This switching added a universal primer site and UMIs.

Material: CD4+ T cells sorted from PBMCs, obtained about 12 days after vaccination. The clonotype comes from a man in his fifties who received an inactivated influenza vaccine. The chain has TRBV25-1 and TRBJ1-3, with TRBD1 matching 8 bases. DNA for the CDR3: TGTGCCAGCAGTGAATTAGGGACAGGCTCTGGAAACACCATATATTTT. The encoded protein is CASSELGTGSGNTIYF. The variable domain in full, completed from reference TRBV25-1 and TRBJ1-3, reads EADIYQTPRYLVIGTGKKITLECSQTMGHDKMYWYQQDPGMELHLIHYSYGVNSTEKGDLSSESTVSRIRTEHFPLTLESARPSHTSQYLCASSELGTGSGNTIYFGEGSWLTVV.